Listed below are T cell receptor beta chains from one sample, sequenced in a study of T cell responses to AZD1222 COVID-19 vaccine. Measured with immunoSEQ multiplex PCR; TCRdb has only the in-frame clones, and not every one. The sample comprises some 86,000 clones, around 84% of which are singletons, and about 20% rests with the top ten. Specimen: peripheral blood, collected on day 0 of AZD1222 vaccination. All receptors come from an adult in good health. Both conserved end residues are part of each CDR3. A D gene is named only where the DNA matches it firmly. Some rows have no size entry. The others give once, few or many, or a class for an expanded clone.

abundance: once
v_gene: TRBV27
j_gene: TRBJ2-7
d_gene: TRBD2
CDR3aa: CASSSLAGGTYEQYF
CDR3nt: TGTGCCAGCAGTTCTCTAGCGGGAGGTACCTACGAGCAGTACTTC

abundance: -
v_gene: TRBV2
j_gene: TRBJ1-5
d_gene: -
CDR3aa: CASSEVAVSNQPQHF
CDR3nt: TGTGCCAGCAGTGAGGTGGCAGTTAGCAATCAGCCCCAGCATTTT

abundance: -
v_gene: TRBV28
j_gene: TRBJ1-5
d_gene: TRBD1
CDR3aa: CASSLSPTGVQPQHF
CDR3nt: TGTGCCAGCAGTTTATCGCCTACAGGGGTTCAGCCCCAGCATTTT

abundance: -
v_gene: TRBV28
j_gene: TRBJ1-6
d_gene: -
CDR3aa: CASSFSGQYNSPLHF
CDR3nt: TGTGCCAGTTCCTTTTCCGGGCAGTATAATTCACCCCTCCACTTT

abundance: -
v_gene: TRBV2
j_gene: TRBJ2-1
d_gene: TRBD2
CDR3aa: CASSEGPGIAGRRGEQFF
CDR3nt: TGTGCCAGCAGTGAAGGTCCAGGGATAGCGGGACGAAGGGGTGAGCAGTTCTTC

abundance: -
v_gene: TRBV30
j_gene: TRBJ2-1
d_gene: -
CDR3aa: CAWNGAGNEQFF
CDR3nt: TGTGCCTGGAACGGTGCGGGGAATGAGCAGTTCTTC

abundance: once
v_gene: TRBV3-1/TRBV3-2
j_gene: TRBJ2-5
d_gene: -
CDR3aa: CASSRATLKETQYF
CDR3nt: TGTGCCAGCAGCCGCGCCACTCTAAAAGAGACCCAGTACTTC

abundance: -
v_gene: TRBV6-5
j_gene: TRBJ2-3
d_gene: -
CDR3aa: CASSYSSSPNTQYF
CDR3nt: TGTGCCAGCAGTTACTCGAGTAGCCCCAATACGCAGTATTTT

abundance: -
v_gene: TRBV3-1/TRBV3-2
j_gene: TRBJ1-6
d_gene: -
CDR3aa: CASSPSDRTNSPLHF
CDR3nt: TGTGCCAGCAGCCCCTCAGATAGGACCAATTCACCCCTCCACTTT

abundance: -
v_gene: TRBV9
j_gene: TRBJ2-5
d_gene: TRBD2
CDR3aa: CASSVAGGLAGGLWETQYF
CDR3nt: TGTGCCAGCAGCGTAGCGGGAGGACTAGCGGGGGGGCTTTGGGAGACCCAGTACTTC

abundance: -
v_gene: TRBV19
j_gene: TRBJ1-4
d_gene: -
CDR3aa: CASSGRSRGANEKLFF
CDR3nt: TGTGCCAGTAGTGGCCGCTCGAGAGGAGCTAATGAAAAACTGTTTTTT

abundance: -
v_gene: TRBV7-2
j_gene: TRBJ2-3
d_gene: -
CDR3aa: CASSPQGTDTQYF
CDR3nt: TGTGCCAGCAGCCCACAGGGCACAGATACGCAGTATTTT

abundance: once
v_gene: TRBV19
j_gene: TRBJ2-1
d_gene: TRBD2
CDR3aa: CASSPSGRAGSYNEQFF
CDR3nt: TGTGCCAGTAGTCCTAGCGGGAGGGCGGGGAGCTACAATGAGCAGTTCTTC

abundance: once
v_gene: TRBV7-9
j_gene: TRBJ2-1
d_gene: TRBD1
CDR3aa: CASSLKPGQDKREQFF
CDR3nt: TGTGCCAGCAGCTTAAAGCCGGGACAGGACAAACGCGAGCAGTTCTTC

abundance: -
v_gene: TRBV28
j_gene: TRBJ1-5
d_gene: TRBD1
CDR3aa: CASSMGQGSQPQHF
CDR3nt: TGTGCCAGCAGTATGGGACAGGGAAGTCAGCCCCAGCATTTT

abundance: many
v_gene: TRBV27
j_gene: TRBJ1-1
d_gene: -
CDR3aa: CASSPHLMNTEAFF
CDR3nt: TGTGCCAGCAGTCCCCACCTCATGAACACTGAAGCTTTCTTT

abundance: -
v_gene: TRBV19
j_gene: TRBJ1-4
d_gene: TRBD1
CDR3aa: CARPGGGVNEKLFF
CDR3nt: TGTGCCAGGCCAGGGGGCGGAGTTAATGAAAAACTGTTTTTT

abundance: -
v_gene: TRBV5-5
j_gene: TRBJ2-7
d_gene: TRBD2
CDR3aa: CASSSTTSALTYEQYF
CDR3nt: TGTGCCAGCAGCTCGACGACTAGCGCATTGACCTACGAGCAGTACTTC

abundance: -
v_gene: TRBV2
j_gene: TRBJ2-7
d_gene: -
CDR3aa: CASSLDTDYEQYF
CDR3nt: TGTGCCAGCAGTTTGGATACAGACTACGAGCAGTACTTC

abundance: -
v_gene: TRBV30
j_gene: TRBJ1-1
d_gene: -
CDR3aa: CAWSVMLHGEAFF
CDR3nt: TGTGCCTGGAGTGTGATGCTGCATGGGGAAGCTTTCTTT

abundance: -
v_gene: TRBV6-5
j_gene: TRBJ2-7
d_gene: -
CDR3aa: CASSLGQQRYF
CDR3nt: TGTGCCAGCAGTCTAGGACAGCAGCGGTACTTC

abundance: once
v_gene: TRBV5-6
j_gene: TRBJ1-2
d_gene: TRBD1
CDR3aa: CASSWDREGYTF
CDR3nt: TGTGCCAGCAGCTGGGACAGGGAAGGCTACACCTTC

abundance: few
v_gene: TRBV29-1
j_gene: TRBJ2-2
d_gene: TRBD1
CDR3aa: CSVSDRGPNTGELFF
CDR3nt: TGCAGCGTTTCCGACAGGGGGCCTAACACCGGGGAGCTGTTTTTT

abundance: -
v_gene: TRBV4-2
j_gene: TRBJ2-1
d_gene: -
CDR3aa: CASSQELASSYNEQFF
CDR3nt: TGTGCCAGCAGCCAAGAACTGGCGAGCTCCTACAATGAGCAGTTCTTC

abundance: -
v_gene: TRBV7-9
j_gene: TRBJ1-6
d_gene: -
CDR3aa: CASSLATRDSPLHF
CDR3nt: TGTGCCAGCAGCTTAGCCACACGGGATTCACCCCTCCACTTT

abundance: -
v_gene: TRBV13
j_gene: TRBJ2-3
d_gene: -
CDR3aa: CASSSRPLGTDTQYF
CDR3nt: TGTGCCAGCAGCTCGCGACCCCTAGGAACAGATACGCAGTATTTT

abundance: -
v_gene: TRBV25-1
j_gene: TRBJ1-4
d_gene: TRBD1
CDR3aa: CASSPRTGRNEKLFF
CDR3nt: TGTGCCAGCAGTCCTAGGACAGGGCGGAATGAAAAACTGTTTTTT

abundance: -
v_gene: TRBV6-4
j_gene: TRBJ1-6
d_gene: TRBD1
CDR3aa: CASSRQGNNSPLHF
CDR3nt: TGTGCCAGCAGTAGACAGGGGAATAATTCACCCCTCCACTTT

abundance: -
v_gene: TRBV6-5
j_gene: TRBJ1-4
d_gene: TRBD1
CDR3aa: CASSLTGGGEKLFF
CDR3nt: TGTGCCAGCAGTTTGACAGGGGGTGGTGAAAAACTGTTTTTT

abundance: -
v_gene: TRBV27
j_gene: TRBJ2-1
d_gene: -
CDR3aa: CASSRTGAYNEQFF
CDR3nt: TGTGCCAGCAGTCGGACGGGTGCCTACAATGAGCAGTTCTTC

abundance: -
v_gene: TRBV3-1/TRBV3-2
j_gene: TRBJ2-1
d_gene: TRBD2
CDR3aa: CASSQKSSGADEQFF
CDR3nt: TGTGCCAGCAGCCAAAAGTCTAGCGGGGCCGATGAGCAGTTCTTC

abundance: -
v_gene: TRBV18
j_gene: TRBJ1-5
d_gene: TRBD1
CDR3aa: CASSPGQGEGKPQHF
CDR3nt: TGTGCCAGCTCACCCGGACAGGGAGAGGGTAAGCCCCAGCATTTT

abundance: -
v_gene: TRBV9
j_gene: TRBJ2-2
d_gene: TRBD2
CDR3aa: CASNGAGPGDTGELFF
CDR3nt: TGTGCCAGCAACGGAGCGGGGCCCGGGGACACCGGGGAGCTGTTTTTT

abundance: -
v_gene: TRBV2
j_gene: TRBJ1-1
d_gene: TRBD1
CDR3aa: CASRQGPEAFF
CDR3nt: TGTGCCAGCAGACAGGGGCCTGAAGCTTTCTTT

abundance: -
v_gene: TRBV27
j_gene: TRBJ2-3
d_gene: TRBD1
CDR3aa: CASSLKDRDGTQYF
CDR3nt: TGTGCCAGCAGTTTAAAAGACAGGGATGGTACGCAGTATTTT

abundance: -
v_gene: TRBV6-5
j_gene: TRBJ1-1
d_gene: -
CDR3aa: CASRVGVSNTEAFF
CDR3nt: TGTGCCAGCAGAGTCGGGGTTTCCAACACTGAAGCTTTCTTT

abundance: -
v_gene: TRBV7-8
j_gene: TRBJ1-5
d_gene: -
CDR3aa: CASSSTVQGGNQPQHF
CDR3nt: TGTGCCAGCAGCTCCACAGTGCAAGGAGGCAATCAGCCCCAGCATTTT

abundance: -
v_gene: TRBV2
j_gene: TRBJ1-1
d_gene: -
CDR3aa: CASTSGQMNTEAFF
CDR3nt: TGTGCCAGCACCTCGGGACAAATGAACACTGAAGCTTTCTTT

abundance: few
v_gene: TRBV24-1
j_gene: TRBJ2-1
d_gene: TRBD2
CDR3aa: CATSDSSGRADEQFF
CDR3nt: TGTGCCACCAGTGATTCTAGCGGGAGGGCCGATGAGCAGTTCTTC

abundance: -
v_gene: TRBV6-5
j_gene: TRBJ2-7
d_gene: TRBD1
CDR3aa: CASARDRRAYEQYF
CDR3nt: TGTGCCAGCGCTAGGGACAGGCGGGCCTACGAGCAGTACTTC

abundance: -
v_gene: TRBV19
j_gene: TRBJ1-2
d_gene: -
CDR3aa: CASGTGYGYTF
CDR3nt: TGTGCCAGCGGGACGGGCTATGGCTACACCTTC

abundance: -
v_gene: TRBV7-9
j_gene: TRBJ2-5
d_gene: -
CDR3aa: CASSLDTREETQYF
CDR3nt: TGTGCCAGCAGCTTAGATACGAGGGAAGAGACCCAGTACTTC

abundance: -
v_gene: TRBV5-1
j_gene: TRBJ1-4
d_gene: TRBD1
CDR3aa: CASSGGTGGARELFF
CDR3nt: TGCGCCAGCAGCGGGGGGACAGGGGGCGCGAGGGAACTGTTTTTT

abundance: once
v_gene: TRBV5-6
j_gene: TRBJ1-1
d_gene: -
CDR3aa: CASSLVGAGGVEAFF
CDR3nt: TGTGCCAGCAGCTTGGTGGGCGCTGGAGGCGTTGAAGCTTTCTTT

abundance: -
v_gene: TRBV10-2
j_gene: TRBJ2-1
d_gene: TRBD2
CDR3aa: CATSTSEYNEQFF
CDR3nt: TGCGCCACCTCGACTAGCGAGTACAATGAGCAGTTCTTC

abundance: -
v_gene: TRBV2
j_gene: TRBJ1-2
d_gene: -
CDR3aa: CASSPRDYGYTF
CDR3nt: TGTGCCAGCAGTCCCCGGGACTATGGCTACACCTTC

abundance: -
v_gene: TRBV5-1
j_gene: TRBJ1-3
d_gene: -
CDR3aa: CASSFRVGGNTIYF
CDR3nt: TGCGCCAGCAGCTTCAGGGTGGGAGGAAACACCATATATTTT

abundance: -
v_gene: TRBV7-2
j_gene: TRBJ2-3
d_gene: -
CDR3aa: CASSSFGLASRGTQYF
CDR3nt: TGTGCCAGCAGTTCTTTCGGGTTAGCCAGCAGGGGTACGCAGTATTTT

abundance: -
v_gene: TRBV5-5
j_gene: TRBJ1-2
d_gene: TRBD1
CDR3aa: CASTTQVVPGGDLSIGYTF
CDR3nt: TGTGCCAGCACCACTCAGGTGGTGCCAGGGGGGGACCTATCGATTGGCTACACCTTC

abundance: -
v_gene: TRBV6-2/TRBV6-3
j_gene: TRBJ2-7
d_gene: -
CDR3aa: CASSRTGHNAYEQYF
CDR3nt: TGTGCCAGCAGTAGGACGGGACACAACGCCTACGAGCAGTACTTC

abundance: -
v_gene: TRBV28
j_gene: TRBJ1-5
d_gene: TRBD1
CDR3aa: CASRGQPSNQPQHF
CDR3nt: TGTGCCAGCAGGGGACAGCCGAGCAATCAGCCCCAGCATTTT